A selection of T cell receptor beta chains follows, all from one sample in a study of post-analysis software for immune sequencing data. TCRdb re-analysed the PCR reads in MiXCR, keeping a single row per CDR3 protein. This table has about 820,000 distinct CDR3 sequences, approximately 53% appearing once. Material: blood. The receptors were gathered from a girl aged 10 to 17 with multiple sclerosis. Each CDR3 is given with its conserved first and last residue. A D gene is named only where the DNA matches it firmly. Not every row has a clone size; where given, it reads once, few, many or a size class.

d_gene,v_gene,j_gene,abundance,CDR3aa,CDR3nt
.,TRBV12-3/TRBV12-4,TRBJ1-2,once,CASSRNRSYGYTF,TGTGCCAGCAGTCGGAACAGGAGCTATGGCTACACCTTC
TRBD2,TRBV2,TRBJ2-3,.,CASSVEAGMSTDTQYF,TGTGCCAGCAGTGTAGAAGCGGGAATGAGCACAGATACGCAGTATTTT
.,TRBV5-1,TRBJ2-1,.,CASSLDNYNGQFF,TGCGCCAGCAGCTTGGACAATTACAATGGGCAGTTCTTC
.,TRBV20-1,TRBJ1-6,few,CSARYRDSPLHF,TGCAGTGCGCGATACAGGGATTCACCCCTCCACTTT
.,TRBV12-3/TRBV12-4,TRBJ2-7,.,CASSLGQFSYEQYF,TGTGCCAGCAGTTTAGGGCAGTTCTCCTACGAGCAGTACTTC
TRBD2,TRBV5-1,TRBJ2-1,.,CASSSPWGGEQFF,TGCGCCAGCAGCTCGCCTTGGGGGGGAGAGCAGTTCTTC
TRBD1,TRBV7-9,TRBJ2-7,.,CASSFHHRGTYEQYF,TGTGCCAGCAGCTTCCATCACAGGGGGACTTACGAGCAGTACTTC
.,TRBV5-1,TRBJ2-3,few,CASRLWSGTDTQYF,TGCGCCAGCCGTTTATGGTCCGGCACAGATACGCAGTATTTT
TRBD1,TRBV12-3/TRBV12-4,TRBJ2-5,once,CASRTDRGGQETQYF,TGTGCCAGCAGGACCGACAGGGGGGGCCAAGAGACCCAGTACTTC
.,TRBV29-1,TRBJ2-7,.,CSVEGAAYEQYF,TGCAGCGTTGAGGGGGCGGCCTACGAGCAGTACTTC
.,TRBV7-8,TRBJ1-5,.,CASSPKRTDNQPQHF,TGTGCCAGCAGCCCAAAAAGGACAGACAATCAGCCCCAGCATTTT
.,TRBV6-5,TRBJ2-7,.,CASSRPPSYEQYF,TGTGCCAGCAGTCGACCACCTAGCTACGAGCAGTACTTC
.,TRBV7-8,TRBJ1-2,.,CASSLAQGLSHYGYTF,TGTGCCAGCAGCTTAGCCCAGGGACTCTCTCACTATGGCTACACCTTC
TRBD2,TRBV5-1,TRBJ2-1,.,CASSLTLREVEFSYNEQFF,TGCGCCAGCAGCTTGACTTTGCGGGAGGTTGAATTCTCGTACAATGAGCAGTTCTTC
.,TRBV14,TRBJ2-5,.,CASSPTGSLETQYF,TGTGCCAGCAGCCCCACAGGGAGTTTAGAGACCCAGTACTTC
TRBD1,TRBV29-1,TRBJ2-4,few,CSVGTGVAKNIQYF,TGCAGCGTTGGCACAGGGGTGGCCAAAAACATTCAGTACTTC
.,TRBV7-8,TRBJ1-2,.,CASSEAGPTNYGYTF,TGTGCCAGCAGCGAAGCGGGACCGACCAACTATGGCTACACCTTC
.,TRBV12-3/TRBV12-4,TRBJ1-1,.,CASSLNGVTEAFF,TGTGCCAGCAGTTTAAACGGAGTTACTGAAGCTTTCTTT
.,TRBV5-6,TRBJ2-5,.,CASSWGLETQYF,TGTGCCAGCAGCTGGGGCCTGGAGACCCAGTACTTC
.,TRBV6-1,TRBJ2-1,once,CATPGVGIYNEQFF,TGTGCCACCCCTGGGGTCGGGATTTACAATGAGCAGTTCTTC
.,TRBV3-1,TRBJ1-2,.,CASSQDRVSFNYGYTF,TGTGCCAGCAGCCAAGATAGGGTCTCCTTCAACTATGGCTACACCTTC
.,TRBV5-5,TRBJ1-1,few,CASSIGWNTEAFF,TGTGCCAGCAGCATCGGCTGGAACACTGAAGCTTTCTTT
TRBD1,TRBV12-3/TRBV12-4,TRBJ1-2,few,CASTSPQGANGYTF,TGTGCCAGCACCTCCCCGCAGGGGGCTAATGGCTACACCTTC
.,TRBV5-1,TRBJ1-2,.,CASSESLDGYTF,TGCGCCAGCAGCGAGAGTTTGGATGGCTACACCTTC
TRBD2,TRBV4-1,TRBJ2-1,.,CASSPNRPGTSLNEQFF,TGTGCCAGCAGCCCCAATCGACCCGGGACTAGCCTTAATGAGCAGTTCTTC
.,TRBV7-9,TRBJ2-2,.,CASSLPMGGELFF,TGTGCCAGCAGCTTACCCATGGGCGGGGAGCTGTTTTTT
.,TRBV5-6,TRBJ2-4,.,CASSPGGNRGLAKNIQYF,TGTGCCAGCAGCCCGGGGGGGAACAGGGGCCTAGCCAAAAACATTCAGTACTTC
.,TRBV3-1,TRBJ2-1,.,CASSQVLQGGYNEQFF,TGTGCCAGCAGCCAAGTGTTGCAGGGAGGCTACAATGAGCAGTTCTTC
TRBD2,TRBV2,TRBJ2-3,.,CASSDLRGGPDTQYF,TGTGCCAGCAGTGACTTGCGGGGGGGCCCGGATACGCAGTATTTT
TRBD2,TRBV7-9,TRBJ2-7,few,CASSLATGTSGSLSYEQYF,TGTGCCAGCAGCTTAGCGACCGGGACTAGCGGGAGTCTCTCCTACGAGCAGTACTTC
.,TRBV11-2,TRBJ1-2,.,CASSRTTDNYGYTF,TGTGCCAGCAGTCGTACCACCGATAACTATGGCTACACCTTC
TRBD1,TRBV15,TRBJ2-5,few,CATSYATGGETQYF,TGTGCCACCAGCTATGCAACAGGGGGAGAGACCCAGTACTTC
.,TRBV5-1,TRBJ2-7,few,CASSPRTDTRIPYEQYF,TGCGCCAGCAGCCCAAGGACGGATACCCGAATCCCCTACGAGCAGTACTTC
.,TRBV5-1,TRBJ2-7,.,CASSLAGGLSSYNEQYF,TGCGCCAGCAGCTTGGCCGGTGGGCTGAGCTCCTACAATGAGCAGTACTTC
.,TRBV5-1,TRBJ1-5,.,CASSVTGMSNQPQHF,TGCGCCAGCAGCGTTACAGGTATGAGCAATCAGCCCCAGCATTTT
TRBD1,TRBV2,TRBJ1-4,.,CAIFIQGVNEKLFF,TGTGCCATCTTCATACAGGGGGTGAATGAAAAACTGTTTTTT
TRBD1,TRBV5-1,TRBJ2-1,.,CASSSLDRGRNNEQFF,TGCGCCAGCAGCTCGCTCGACAGGGGGCGAAACAATGAGCAGTTCTTC
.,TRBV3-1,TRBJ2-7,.,CASSQNGGPSSYEQYF,TGTGCCAGCAGCCAAAACGGGGGACCTAGCTCCTACGAGCAGTACTTC
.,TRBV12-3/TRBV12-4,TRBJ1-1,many,CASSRDTEAFF,TGTGCCAGCAGCCGGGACACTGAAGCTTTCTTT
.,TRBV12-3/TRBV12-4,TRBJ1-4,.,CASSSGGVRLSGEKLFF,TGTGCCAGCAGCTCTGGCGGGGTTCGGCTCTCCGGTGAAAAACTGTTTTTT
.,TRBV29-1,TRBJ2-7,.,CSVEGEQGSSYEQYF,TGCAGCGTTGAAGGGGAGCAGGGAAGCTCCTACGAGCAGTACTTC
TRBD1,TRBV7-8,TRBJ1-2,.,CASSTTGGAWYGYTF,TGTGCCAGCAGCACGACAGGGGGCGCTTGGTATGGCTACACCTTC
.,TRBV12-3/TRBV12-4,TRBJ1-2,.,CASSWAGNNYGYTF,TGTGCCAGCAGCTGGGCAGGGAATAACTATGGCTACACCTTC
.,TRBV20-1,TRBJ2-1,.,CSASFPRSTAYNEQFF,TGCAGTGCTAGCTTCCCACGGTCAACGGCGTACAATGAGCAGTTCTTC
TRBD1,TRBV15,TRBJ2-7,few,CATGQGDTLKQYF,TGTGCCACAGGACAGGGGGATACCTTGAAGCAGTACTTC
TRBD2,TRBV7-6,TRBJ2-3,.,CASSPTSGGEDTQYF,TGTGCCAGCAGCCCGACTAGCGGGGGGGAAGATACGCAGTATTTT
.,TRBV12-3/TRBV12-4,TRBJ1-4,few,CASSLVREKLFF,TGTGCCAGCAGTTTGGTCCGTGAAAAACTGTTTTTT
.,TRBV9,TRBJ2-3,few,CASSVDSGSTDTQYF,TGTGCCAGCAGCGTAGATAGCGGTAGCACAGATACGCAGTATTTT
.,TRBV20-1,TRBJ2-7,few,CSASDQIYEQYF,TGCAGTGCTAGCGATCAGATCTACGAGCAGTACTTC
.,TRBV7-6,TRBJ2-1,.,CASSPFPTYNEQFF,TGTGCCAGCAGCCCGTTTCCGACCTACAATGAGCAGTTCTTC
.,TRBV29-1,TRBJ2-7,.,CSVEARTYRVGSYEQYF,TGCAGCGTTGAAGCCAGAACTTACAGGGTTGGCTCCTACGAGCAGTACTTC
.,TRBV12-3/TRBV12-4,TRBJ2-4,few,CASSPELSDIQYF,TGTGCCAGCAGCCCCGAATTATCGGACATTCAGTACTTC
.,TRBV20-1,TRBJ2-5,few,CSASRGTGGLETQYF,TGCAGTGCTAGTCGAGGGACCGGTGGTCTGGAGACCCAGTACTTC
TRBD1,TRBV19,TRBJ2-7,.,CASRTGQGGTYEQYF,TGTGCCAGTAGGACGGGACAGGGTGGGACCTACGAGCAGTACTTC
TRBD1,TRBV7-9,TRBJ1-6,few,CASSAGTGSSYNSPLHF,TGTGCCAGCAGCGCCGGGACAGGGAGCTCCTATAATTCACCCCTCCACTTT
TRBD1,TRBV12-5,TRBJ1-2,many,CASGSGQGPPYGYTF,TGTGCTAGTGGTTCGGGACAGGGGCCACCCTATGGCTACACCTTC
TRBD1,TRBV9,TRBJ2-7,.,CASSVDSRGDRMFNEQYF,TGTGCCAGCAGCGTAGATTCGAGGGGGGACAGGATGTTCAACGAGCAGTACTTC
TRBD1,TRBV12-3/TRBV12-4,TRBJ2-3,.,CASSSRDRGSGTQYF,TGTGCCAGCAGTTCCCGGGACAGGGGGTCAGGGACGCAGTATTTT
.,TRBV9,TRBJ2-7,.,CASSVSQGHYEQYF,TGTGCCAGCAGCGTATCACAGGGACACTACGAGCAGTACTTC
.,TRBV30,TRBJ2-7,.,CAWGKTGQYF,TGTGCCTGGGGAAAGACAGGCCAGTACTTC